The TCR beta chain described here comes from a study of CD8 T cells in ankylosing spondylitis. Researchers built TCR beta libraries using quantitative 5'-RACE with molecular barcodes. One entry per CDR3 protein results from TCRdb running MiXCR on the 5' RACE reads. The table has about 700,000 distinct CDR3 sequences, around 20% seen once. General study points: Prior work had noted some motif variants in reactive arthritis blood and synovial fluid. Characteristic of ankylosing spondylitis blood, it appeared, was a TCR beta motif comprising about eight highly homologous variants.

Details on this clonotype: Its antigen remains unidentified.

This CDR3 is built from 19 residues. Looked up from germline, CDR1 is MDHEN and CDR2 is SYDVKM. The ends lost 4 bases at V and 3 bases at J; junction bases unmatched: 11. Sequenced sample: blood, either unsorted or a sorted T cell fraction (not recorded which). The clonotype originates from a male donor with ankylosing spondylitis. This chain joins TRBV28 and TRBJ2-5, with 16 bases identical to TRBD2. The CDR3 region is CASSSQGTSGGAVEETQYF. For the CDR3, the DNA is TGTGCCAGCAGTTCGCAAGGGACTAGCGGGGGGGCTGTCGAAGAGACCCAGTACTTC.